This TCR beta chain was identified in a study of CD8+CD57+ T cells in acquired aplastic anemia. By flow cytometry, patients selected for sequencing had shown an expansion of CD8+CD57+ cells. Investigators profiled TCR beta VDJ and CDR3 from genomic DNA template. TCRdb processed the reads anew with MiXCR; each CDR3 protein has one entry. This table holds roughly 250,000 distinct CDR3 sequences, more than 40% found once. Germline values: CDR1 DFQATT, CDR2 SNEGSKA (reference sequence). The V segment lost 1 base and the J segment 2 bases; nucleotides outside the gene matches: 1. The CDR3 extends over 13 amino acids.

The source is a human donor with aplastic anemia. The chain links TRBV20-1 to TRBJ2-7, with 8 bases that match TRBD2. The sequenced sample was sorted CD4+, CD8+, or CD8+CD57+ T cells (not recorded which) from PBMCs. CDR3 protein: CSARVSGTYEQYF. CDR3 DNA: TGCAGTGCTAGAGTTAGCGGGACCTACGAGCAGTACTTC.